This paragraph reports one TCR beta chain. In TCRdb, the RT-PCR reads were re-called with MiXCR into one record per CDR3 protein. In the table there are tens of thousands of distinct CDR3 sequences, around 46% of which are singletons. This record belongs to a study of patients and donors after allogeneic stem cell transplantation. Germline values: CDR1 DFQATT, CDR2 SNEGSKA (reference sequence). The CDR3 contains 16 residues. V shed 5 bases, J shed 8 bases, and the junction held 12 bases outside the gene matches. The sample comprised blood, either unsorted or a sorted T cell fraction (not recorded which). The rearrangement uses TRBV20-1 and TRBJ1-6, with TRBD1 matching over 10 bases. The source is a human donor who was either an allogeneic HSCT recipient or a stem cell or donor lymphocyte infusion donor (not recorded which). It is not recorded whose cells these are; they may come from a transplant donor. The CDR3: CSALRTGQGVDSPLHF. CDR3 DNA: TGCAGTGCTTTGCGAACAGGACAGGGGGTCGATTCACCCCTCCACTTT.